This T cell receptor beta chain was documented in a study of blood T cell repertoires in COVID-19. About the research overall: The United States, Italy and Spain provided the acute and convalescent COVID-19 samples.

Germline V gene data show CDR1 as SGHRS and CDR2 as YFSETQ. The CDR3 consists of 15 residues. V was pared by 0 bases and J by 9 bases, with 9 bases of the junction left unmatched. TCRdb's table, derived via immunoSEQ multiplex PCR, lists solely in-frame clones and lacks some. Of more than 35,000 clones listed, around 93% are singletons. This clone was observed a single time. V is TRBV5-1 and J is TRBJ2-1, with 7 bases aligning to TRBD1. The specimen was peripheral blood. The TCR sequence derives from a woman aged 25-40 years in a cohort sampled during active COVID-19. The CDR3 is CASSLGDRPYGEQFF. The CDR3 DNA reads TGCGCCAGCAGCTTGGGGGACAGACCCTATGGTGAGCAGTTCTTC.